This T cell receptor (beta chain) was captured by sequencing in a study of technical replicates of blood from a handful of donors. Assay used: immunoSEQ multiplex PCR; TCRdb lists only in-frame clones, some missing. The data contain about 100,000 clones, about 96% of them seen just once; the ten biggest clones take up about 0.39%. Germline V gene lookup returns CDR1 MNHNS and CDR2 SASEGT. This CDR3 comprises 15 residues. J lost 1 base, V lost 4 bases, and 6 bases had no gene match. This chain joins TRBV6-1 and TRBJ1-2; 7 bases are a match to TRBD1. The receptor was derived from a human donor in good health. Material for sequencing was T cells isolated from PBMCs. CDR3 sequence reads: CASSAGTALNYGYTF. In nucleotides, the CDR3 is TGTGCCAGCAGTGCAGGGACAGCACTTAACTATGGCTACACCTTC.